This T cell receptor (beta chain) was recorded in a study of cytotoxic CD8 clonotypes in ibrutinib-treated CLL. Overall study context: Of the patients, eleven to twelve were relapsed/refractory, under 16 treatment-naive and under 18 IGHV unmutated. Response specimens were obtained following a median treatment duration of approximately 13 months, with a range of 6 to 36.

Regarding the study as a whole: Different sampling times were used for sustained-remission and progressing patients. Contraction or stability on treatment was seen for public clonotypes, which were uncommon.

The table came from immunoSEQ multiplex PCR; TCRdb's copy has only in-frame clones and leaves some out. The sample gives 100,000 or so clones, 58% of which show up once; more than 35% is in the top ten. This clone was recorded a few times. What it binds is unknown. The germline V gene encodes CDR1 MNHEY and CDR2 SVGAGI. Deletions cut 0 bases from V and 4 bases from J, with 7 bases between. The CDR3 runs to 15 residues. The TCR was taken from a human donor with chronic lymphocytic leukemia. The chain joins TRBV6-5 to TRBJ1-6, with D maybe TRBD1 (6 bases). Here the sequenced sample was PBMCs, taken after 24 months of ibrutinib treatment. CDR3 in DNA: TGTGCCAGCAGTTACTCAGGACAGTATAATTCACCCCTCCACTTT. Translation gives CASSYSGQYNSPLHF.